The clone carrying this TCR beta chain was seen ten or more times. RNA transcripts were the template for amplifying TCR beta CDR3 regions. TCR CDR3 regions were first amplified by RT-PCR with HTBI primers. A single record per CDR3 protein comes from TCRdb applying MiXCR to the multiplex PCR reads. The table has roughly 380,000 distinct CDR3 sequences, approximately 15% seen once; the top ten hold 5.3%. This record comes from a study of T cells in Graves' hyperthyroidism and ophthalmopathy. CDR1 is GTSNPN, CDR2 SVGIG, per germline (reference sequence). Trimming left V 0 bases short and J 3 bases short, with 12 bases between. The CDR3 extends over 15 amino acids.

The gene calls are TRBV30 and TRBJ1-3, with no clear D. The sample taken for sequencing was blood. The origin of this receptor is a woman between 18 and 29 years old with Graves' hyperthyroidism. Written as DNA, the CDR3 is TGTGCCTGGAGTGTATTCTGGGGTAATGGAAACACCATATATTTT. Translated: CAWSVFWGNGNTIYF. The variable domain in full, with the rest retrieved from reference TRBV30 and TRBJ1-3, is SQTIHQWPATLVQPVGSPLSLECTVEGTSNPNLYWYRQAAGRGLQLLFYSVGIGQISSEVPQNLSASRPQDRQFILSSKKLLLSDSGFYLCAWSVFWGNGNTIYFGEGSWLTVV.